This T cell receptor (beta chain) was identified in a study of PD-1 blockade in mismatch repair-deficient tumors. This CDR3 is built from 15 residues. Unmatched junction bases numbered 3, after V lost 4 bases and J lost 2 bases. Germline V gene data show CDR1 as SGHVS and CDR2 as FNYEAQ. The method was immunoSEQ multiplex PCR; TCRdb's version includes in-frame clones alone and lacks a portion of them. This sample carries about 22,000 clones, roughly 81% of them seen once, and the ten largest clones take approximately 17%. Sequencing was performed on peripheral blood, taken 2 weeks after starting pembrolizumab. The V and J genes are TRBV7-6 and TRBJ2-3, with 10 bases identical to TRBD1. The sequence came from an adult with mismatch repair-deficient cancer. The CDR3 DNA reads as TGTGCCAGCAGCTCGGGACAGGGGACCACAGATACGCAGTATTTT. Amino acid sequence: CASSSGQGTTDTQYF.